These 5 T cell receptor beta chains were all obtained from the same sample, sequenced in a study of beta chain features in type 1 diabetes (dated 2018 in TCRdb). These receptors have no known antigen. Study-wide conclusions, independent of this receptor: In all four CD4+ subsets, TCRB CDR3 length was moderately but significantly shorter in type 1 diabetes patients.

The library was generated by the immunoSEQ multiplex PCR assay. The High Capacity cDNA Reverse Transcription Kit was used to reverse transcribe all of the isolated RNA, meaning that expressed TCRB transcripts were what got sequenced. The table comes from immuneACCESS by way of TCRdb, which keeps in-frame sequences with V and J called. Part of the clones is missing from these tables; in studies checked, under half for an unresolved V gene and the rest for unknown reasons. In this sample the table shows about 300,000 clones, less than 15% of which occur a single time. The ten largest make up roughly 0.015% of the sample. The sequencing input was naive CD4+ T cells from blood. Reading the label with the study, this specimen's cell subset or site is: true naive CD4+ T cells. These receptors were obtained from a woman between 18 and 29 years old with type 1 diabetes.

This clone was counted a few times. The rearrangement links TRBV5-1 to TRBJ2-1; 7 bases agree with TRBD1. Germline CDR1 reads SGHRS; CDR2 reads YFSETQ. Losses at the gene ends were 0 bases for V and 7 bases for J; bases not matched to a gene: 1. This CDR3 has 13 amino acids. The CDR3 DNA is TGCGCCAGCAGCTTGGAACAGGGGAATGAGCAGTTCTTC. This codes for CASSLEQGNEQFF.

This clone was counted only a few times. The rearrangement uses TRBV7-9 and TRBJ2-3, with a possible D match to TRBD1 (5 bases). Trimming removed 3 bases at V and 3 bases at J, with 13 bases between. The CDR3 has 15 amino acids. CDR1 is SEHNR, CDR2 FQNEAQ, per germline (reference sequence). CDR3 nucleotides: TGTGCCAGCAGCTTCGGTCAGGGTTCGACAGATACGCAGTATTTT. This translates into CASSFGQGSTDTQYF.

The rearrangement uses TRBV27 and TRBJ1-1; 7 bases map to TRBD1. Germline V gene sequence: CDR1 MNHEY, CDR2 SMNVEV (reference sequence). This CDR3 is built from 15 residues. V lost 5 bases, J lost 0 bases, and 6 bases stayed unmatched. The CDR3 DNA reads TGTGCCAGCAGTGAAAGGGACAGCATGAACACTGAAGCTTTCTTT. This translates into CASSERDSMNTEAFF.

This clone was counted only a few times. This sequence joins TRBV9 and TRBJ2-1; 7 bases map to TRBD2. There are 16 residues in the CDR3. The germline CDR1 and CDR2 sequences are SGDLS and YYNGEE. J gave up 4 bases and V 0 bases, and 7 bases lay outside the gene matches. The DNA for the CDR3 is TGTGCCAGCAGCGTAGATCCGGGGGGAAGATACAATGAGCAGTTCTTC. Encoded protein: CASSVDPGGRYNEQFF.

The chain recombines TRBV5-1 with TRBJ2-5, with 7 bases matching TRBD2. Trimming took 4 bases from V and 2 from J; bases not matched to a gene: 5. The CDR3 is made up of 14 amino acids. CDR1 is SGHRS and CDR2 is YFSETQ in the germline V gene. CDR3 residues: CASSIGTIQETQYF. CDR3 nucleotide sequence: TGCGCCAGCAGCATAGGGACTATACAAGAGACCCAGTACTTC.